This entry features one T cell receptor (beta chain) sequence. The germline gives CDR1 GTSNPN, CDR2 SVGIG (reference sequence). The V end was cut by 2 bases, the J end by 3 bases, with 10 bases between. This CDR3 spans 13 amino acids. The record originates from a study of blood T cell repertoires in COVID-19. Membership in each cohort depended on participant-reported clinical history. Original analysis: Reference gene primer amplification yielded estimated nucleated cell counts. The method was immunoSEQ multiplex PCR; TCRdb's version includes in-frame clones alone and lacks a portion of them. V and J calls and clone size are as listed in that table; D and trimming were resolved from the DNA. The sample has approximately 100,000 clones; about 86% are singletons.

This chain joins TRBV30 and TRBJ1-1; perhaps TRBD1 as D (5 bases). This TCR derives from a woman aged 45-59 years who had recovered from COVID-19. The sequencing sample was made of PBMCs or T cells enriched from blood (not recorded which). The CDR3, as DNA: TGTGCCTGGAGTTTGACCAGGGACACTGAAGCTTTCTTT. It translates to CAWSLTRDTEAFF.